These 22 T cell receptor beta chains share one sample of origin, sequenced in a study of shared clonotypes between healthy human individuals. Assay: immunoSEQ multiplex PCR; the TCRdb copy retains only in-frame clones and omits some. The table records over 2 million clones, 85% to 95% of them present only once. The sample taken for sequencing was naive CD4+ T cells sorted from blood. Subset defined: CD45RA+ positively selected. All receptors come from a man between 18 and 29 years old in good health.

V is TRBV2 and J is TRBJ1-3; D possibly corresponds to TRBD1 (6 bases). The CDR3 loop spans 16 amino acids. Trimming pared 6 bases from V and 0 bases from J, leaving 15 bases between. Germline CDR1 SNHLY, CDR2 FYNNEI. The CDR3 sequence: CASRRDTFSSGNTIYF. The DNA for the CDR3 is TGTGCCAGCAGGCGGGACACTTTCTCCTCTGGAAACACCATATATTTT. The complete variable domain, with remaining parts taken from reference TRBV2 and TRBJ1-3, reads EPEVTQTPSHQVTQMGQEVILRCVPISNHLYFYWYRQILGQKVEFLVSFYNNEISEKSEIFDDQFSVERPDGSNFTLKIRSTKLEDSAMYFCASRRDTFSSGNTIYFGEGSWLTVV.

The chain carries TRBV11-3 and TRBJ1-1; D unresolved. CDR3 size: 15 residues. V was shortened by 0 bases and J by 0 bases, with 8 bases between the two germline ends. Germline loops: CDR1 SGHNT, CDR2 YENEEA. In DNA form, the CDR3 reads TGTGCCAGCAGCTTAGATTGGTCCATGAACACTGAAGCTTTCTTT. Amino acid sequence: CASSLDWSMNTEAFF. Full variable domain (remainder filled in from reference TRBV11-3 and TRBJ1-1): EAGVVQSPRYKIIEKKQPVAFWCNPISGHNTLYWYLQNLGQGPELLIRYENEEAVDDSQLPKDRFSAERLKGVDSTLKIQPAELGDSAVYLCASSLDWSMNTEAFFGQGTRLTVV.

This chain links TRBV10-2 with TRBJ1-1; D gene uncertain. The CDR3 has 13 amino acids. Trimming pared 4 bases from V and 0 bases from J, leaving 6 bases between. Germline values: CDR1 WSHSY, CDR2 SAAADI. The CDR3 loop reads CASSARMNTEAFF. CDR3 bases: TGCGCCAGCAGTGCTCGGATGAACACTGAAGCTTTCTTT.

The gene calls are TRBV28 and TRBJ2-7; D gene ambiguous. The CDR3 consists of 13 residues. Germline V gene sequence: CDR1 MDHEN, CDR2 SYDVKM. Trimming left V 8 bases short and J 0 bases short, with 11 bases between. This CDR3 is CASAWGSSYEQYF. The CDR3 bases are TGTGCCAGCGCTTGGGGTTCCTCCTACGAGCAGTACTTC. The whole variable domain, remainder taken from reference TRBV28 and TRBJ2-7, is DVKVTQSSRYLVKRTGEKVFLECVQDMDHENMFWYRQDPGLGLRLIYFSYDVKMKEKGDIPEGYSVSREKKERFSLILESASTNQTSMYLCASAWGSSYEQYFGPGTRLTVT.

The sample holds one count of this clone. This chain joins TRBV11-2 and TRBJ2-5; 8 positions agree with TRBD2. The germline CDR1 and CDR2 sequences are SGHAT and FQNNGV. After removal of 1 base from V and 5 bases from J, the junction contained 6 bases not matched to a gene. The CDR3 runs 15 residues. The CDR3 nucleotides are TGTGCCAGCAGCTTAGGGACTAGCCTAAAGGAGACCCAGTACTTC. Its translation is CASSLGTSLKETQYF.

Regarding this clone: At the DNA level, this CDR3 is encoded by other sequences in the same sample as well. The gene calls are TRBV20-1 and TRBJ2-1; D not resolved. The CDR3 loop spans 10 amino acids. Germline lookup yields CDR1 DFQATT and CDR2 SNEGSKA (reference sequence). Trimming shortened V by 5 bases and J by 4 bases, and 3 bases separated the two germline ends. In DNA, the CDR3 is TGCAGTGCTGAGTACAATGAGCAGTTCTTC. This translates into CSAEYNEQFF.

The chain carries TRBV5-1 and TRBJ2-3, with D perhaps being TRBD1 or TRBD2 (5 bases each). Trimming shortened V by 6 bases and J by 2 bases, and 13 bases separated the two germline ends. This CDR3 is built from 14 residues. The germline gives CDR1 SGHRS, CDR2 YFSETQ. The DNA of the CDR3 is TGCGCCAGCACGGAGGCAGGGCTCACAGATACGCAGTATTTT. It translates to CASTEAGLTDTQYF.

The chain links TRBV5-1 to TRBJ2-3; 10 bases fit TRBD1. This CDR3 spans 16 amino acids. CDR1 and CDR2 from the germline V gene are SGHRS and YFSETQ. The junction had 3 bases not matched to a gene; V was cut back by 0 bases and J by 2 bases. CDR3: CASSLEGQGLTDTQYF. The CDR3 DNA follows: TGCGCCAGCAGCTTGGAGGGACAGGGGCTCACAGATACGCAGTATTTT.

The chain carries TRBV4-3 and TRBJ2-3; 14 bases line up with TRBD2. The CDR3 is 18 amino acids. Germline V gene lookup returns CDR1 LGHNA and CDR2 YSLEER. V gave up 1 base and J gave up 2 bases; unmatched junction bases: 5. For the CDR3, the DNA is TGCGCCAGCAGCCAAGCCGCGACTAGCGGGAGGGCCACAGATACGCAGTATTTT. It codes for CASSQAATSGRATDTQYF.

V usage is TRBV4-1 and J usage is TRBJ2-3; the D gene is possibly TRBD2 (5 bases). Deletions cut 0 bases from V and 4 bases from J, with 14 bases between. Germline assignment: CDR1 MGHRA and CDR2 YSYEKL. CDR3 size: 16 residues. The CDR3 DNA is TGCGCCAGCAGCCAAGATCTACGAGGGTCCGCAGATACGCAGTATTTT. Translation: CASSQDLRGSADTQYF.

The V gene is TRBV28, the J gene TRBJ1-5; TRBD1 aligns across 10 bases. CDR1 MDHEN and CDR2 SYDVKM come from the germline V gene. The CDR3 length is 15 residues. The ends lost 6 bases at V and 6 bases at J; junction bases unmatched: 8. CDR3 region: CASRSDRGRTQPQHF. In nucleotides, the CDR3 is TGTGCCAGCAGATCCGACAGGGGGCGCACTCAGCCCCAGCATTTT.

This chain uses TRBV27 with TRBJ1-4; TRBD1 agrees at 9 bases. The CDR3 has 14 residues. CDR1 is MNHEY, CDR2 SMNVEV, per germline (reference sequence). V lost 6 bases, J lost 7 bases, and 6 bases stayed unmatched. Here the CDR3 reads CASRGTGQGEKLFF. CDR3 nucleotide sequence: TGTGCCAGCAGAGGGACAGGGCAAGGTGAAAAACTGTTTTTT.

The chain couples TRBV4-1 to TRBJ2-3, with 7 bases that match TRBD2. Trimming removed 6 bases from V and 6 bases from J; junction bases left unmatched: 12. Per germline, CDR1 MGHRA and CDR2 YSYEKL. This CDR3 comprises 15 residues. The DNA for the CDR3 is TGCGCCAGCAGGCCGCTCGCGGGAGTAGGGGATACGCAGTATTTT. This encodes CASRPLAGVGDTQYF.

The chain joins TRBV5-6 to TRBJ1-6; D gene ambiguous. Germline V gives CDR1 SGHDT, CDR2 YYEEEE. V lost 1 base to trimming and J lost 0 bases, with 5 bases between them. This CDR3 has 15 amino acids. This CDR3 reads CASSLRISYNSPLHF. The CDR3 DNA reads as TGTGCCAGCAGCTTGAGGATCTCCTATAATTCACCCCTCCACTTT.

CDR3 sequence: CASSLEKSRSDTQYF. For the CDR3, the DNA is TGTGCCAGCAGCTTGGAGAAAAGCCGGTCAGATACGCAGTATTTT. V gene TRBV5-4 combines with J gene TRBJ2-3; D is ambiguous. V was shortened by 0 bases and J by 4 bases, with 12 bases between the two germline ends. Germline-derived CDR1 and CDR2 are SGHNT and YYREEE (reference sequence). The CDR3 totals 15 residues.

The chain recombines TRBV12-5 with TRBJ2-3; possible D gene TRBD1, 6 bases. Between the trimmed V and J ends, which lost 7 bases and 2 bases, there was a span of 13 bases. The CDR3 covers 14 residues. Germline V gene data show CDR1 as LGHNT and CDR2 as FRNRAP. The DNA for the CDR3 is TGTGCTAGTGCCTGGGGGACAAACACAGATACGCAGTATTTT. Its protein product is CASAWGTNTDTQYF.

The CDR3 nucleotides are TGTGCCAGCAGTCGAACCGGGACTAGAGGGGGAGAGACCCAGTACTTC. Translating it yields CASSRTGTRGGETQYF. The chain carries TRBV5-4 and TRBJ2-5; 8 bases match TRBD2. The CDR3 has 16 amino acids. Germline-derived CDR1 and CDR2 are SGHNT and YYREEE (reference sequence). J lost 4 bases, V lost 5 bases, and 13 bases had no gene match. The whole variable domain, filled in from reference TRBV5-4 and TRBJ2-5, reads ETGVTQSPTHLIKTRGQQVTLRCSSQSGHNTVSWYQQALGQGPQFIFQYYREEENGRGNFPPRFSGLQFPNYSSELNVNALELDDSALYLCASSRTGTRGGETQYFGPGTRLLVL.

V usage is TRBV18 and J usage is TRBJ2-5, with D hard to call. V lost 4 bases and J 1 base, leaving 13 bases between the germline ends. Germline V gene lookup returns CDR1 KGHSH and CDR2 LQKENI. CDR3 length equals 15 residues. The CDR3, as DNA: TGTGCCAGCTCACGGCGAGGCACCGGCCAAGAGACCCAGTACTTC. It specifies CASSRRGTGQETQYF.

This chain uses TRBV30 with TRBJ2-6; a possible D gene is TRBD2 (5 bases). Germline-derived CDR1 and CDR2 are GTSNPN and SVGIG (reference sequence). V was cut by 3 bases and J by 6 bases, with 18 bases left in between. This CDR3 spans 16 amino acids. CDR3 amino acids: CAWSPARVRVANVLTF. The CDR3 DNA follows: TGTGCCTGGAGCCCAGCGCGGGTGCGGGTGGCCAACGTCCTGACTTTC.

V is TRBV7-2 and J is TRBJ2-5; the match to TRBD2 covers 8 bases. The CDR3 has 16 residues. Trimming took 2 bases from V and 2 from J; bases not matched to a gene: 7. Germline loops: CDR1 SGHTA, CDR2 FQGNSA. CDR3 coding DNA: TGTGCCAGCAGCTTAAGCAGCGGGAGTGGGCAAGAGACCCAGTACTTC. It encodes CASSLSSGSGQETQYF.

The chain couples TRBV30 to TRBJ1-4; 7 bases line up with TRBD1. The V segment lost 5 bases and the J segment 4 bases; nucleotides outside the gene matches: 1. The germline gives CDR1 GTSNPN, CDR2 SVGIG (reference sequence). The CDR3 covers 12 residues. In DNA form, the CDR3 reads TGTGCCTGGGGACAGGTTAATGAAAAACTGTTTTTT. Its protein product is CAWGQVNEKLFF.

This chain connects TRBV2 to TRBJ2-4, with 8 bases matching TRBD1. There are 13 residues in the CDR3. With 4 bases clipped from V and 16 bases from J, the junction kept 12 bases outside the gene matches. Germline CDR1 is SNHLY and CDR2 is FYNNEI. Here the CDR3 DNA reads TGTGCCAGCAGTGGCCACGGACAGGGAGGAAAATACTTC. Encoded protein: CASSGHGQGGKYF.